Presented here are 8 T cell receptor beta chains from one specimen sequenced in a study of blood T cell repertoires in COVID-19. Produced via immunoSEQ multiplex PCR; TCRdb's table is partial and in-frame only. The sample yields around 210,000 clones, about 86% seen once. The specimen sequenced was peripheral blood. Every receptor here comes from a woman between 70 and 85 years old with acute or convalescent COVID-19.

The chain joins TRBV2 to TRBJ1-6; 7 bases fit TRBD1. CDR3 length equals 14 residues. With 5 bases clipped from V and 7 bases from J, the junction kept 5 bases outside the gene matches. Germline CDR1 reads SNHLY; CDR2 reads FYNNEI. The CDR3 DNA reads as TGTGCCAGCAGTATTACAGGGGTCAATTCACCCCTCCACTTT. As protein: CASSITGVNSPLHF.

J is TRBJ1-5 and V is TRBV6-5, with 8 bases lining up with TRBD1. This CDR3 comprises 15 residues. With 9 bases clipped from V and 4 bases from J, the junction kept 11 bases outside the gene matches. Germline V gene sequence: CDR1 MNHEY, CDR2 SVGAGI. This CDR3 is CASSQGGRGNQPQHF. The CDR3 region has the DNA TGTGCCAGTTCACAGGGGGGCCGTGGAAATCAGCCCCAGCATTTT.

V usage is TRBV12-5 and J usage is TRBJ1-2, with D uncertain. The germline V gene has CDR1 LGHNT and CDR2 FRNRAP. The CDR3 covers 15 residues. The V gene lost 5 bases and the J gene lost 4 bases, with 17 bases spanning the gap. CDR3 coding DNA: TGTGCTAGTGGTCTCGGACTGACCAGTTCCTATGGCTACACCTTC. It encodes CASGLGLTSSYGYTF. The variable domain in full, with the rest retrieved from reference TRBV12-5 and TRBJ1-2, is DARVTQTPRHKVTEMGQEVTMRCQPILGHNTVFWYRQTMMQGLELLAYFRNRAPLDDSGMPKDRFSAEMPDATLATLKIQPSEPRDSAVYFCASGLGLTSSYGYTFGSGTRLTVV.

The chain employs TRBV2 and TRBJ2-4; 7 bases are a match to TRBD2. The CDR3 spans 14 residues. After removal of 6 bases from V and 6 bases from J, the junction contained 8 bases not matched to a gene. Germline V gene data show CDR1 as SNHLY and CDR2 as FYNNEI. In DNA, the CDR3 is TGTGCCAGCAGCGCTGGGAGCGGGGTAAACATTCAGTACTTC. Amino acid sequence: CASSAGSGVNIQYF. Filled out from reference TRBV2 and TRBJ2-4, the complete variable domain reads EPEVTQTPSHQVTQMGQEVILRCVPISNHLYFYWYRQILGQKVEFLVSFYNNEISEKSEIFDDQFSVERPDGSNFTLKIRSTKLEDSAMYFCASSAGSGVNIQYFGAGTRLSVL.

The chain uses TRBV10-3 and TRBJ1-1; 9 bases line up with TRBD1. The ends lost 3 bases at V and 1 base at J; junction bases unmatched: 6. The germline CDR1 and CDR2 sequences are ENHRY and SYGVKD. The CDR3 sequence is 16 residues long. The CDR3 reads CAISDVGQGSNTEAFF. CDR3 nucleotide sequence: TGTGCCATCAGTGATGTGGGACAGGGATCGAACACTGAAGCTTTCTTT.

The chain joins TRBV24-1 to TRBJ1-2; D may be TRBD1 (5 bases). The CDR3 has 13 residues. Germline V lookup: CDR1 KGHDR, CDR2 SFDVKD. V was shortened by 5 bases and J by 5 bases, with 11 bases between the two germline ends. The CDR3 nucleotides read TGTGCCACCAGTGTCGGGGGAAGGTATGGCTACACCTTC. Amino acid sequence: CATSVGGRYGYTF.

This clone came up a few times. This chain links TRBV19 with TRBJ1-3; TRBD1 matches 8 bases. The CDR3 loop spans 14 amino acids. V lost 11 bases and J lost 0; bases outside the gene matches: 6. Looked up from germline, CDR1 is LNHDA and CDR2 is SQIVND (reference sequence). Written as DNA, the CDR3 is TGTGCCTCGGGGGACAGGAGCTCTGGAAACACCATATATTTT. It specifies CASGDRSSGNTIYF.

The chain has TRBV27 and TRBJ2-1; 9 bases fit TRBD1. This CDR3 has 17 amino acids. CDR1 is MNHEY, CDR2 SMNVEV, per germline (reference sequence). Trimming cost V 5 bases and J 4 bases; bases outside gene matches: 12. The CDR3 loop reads CASSIAGTGNRYNEQFF. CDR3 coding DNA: TGTGCCAGCAGTATAGCTGGGACAGGGAATCGGTACAATGAGCAGTTCTTC.